This passage covers 26 T cell receptor beta chains from one sample sequenced in a study of CXCR3-negative and CXCR3-positive naive CD8 T cells. The study, taken as a whole, reports: Hydrophobicity of TRB CDR3s was greater in CXCR3-positive naive cells than in CXCR3-negative naive cells.

No cognate antigen is known for these TCRs. With UMI labels, 5' RACE was used to prepare the TRB cDNA libraries. TCRdb re-called the 5' RACE reads, yielding one record per CDR3 amino acid sequence without DNA. This sample's table has 84,000 or so distinct CDR3 sequences. The sequencing sample was made of naive CXCR3+ CD8+ T cells from blood. Described subset: CD45RO-CCR7+CD27+CD95- naive CD8+ T cells expressing CXCR3 (TNR3+). Source of these receptors: a human donor in good health. Some clones in this sample may be carry-over from other donors' samples.

The chain couples TRBV15 to TRBJ2-3; the D call from TCRdb, TRBD2, cannot be confirmed without DNA. Germline V gene data show CDR1 as LNHNV and CDR2 as YYDKDF (reference sequence). This CDR3 has 19 amino acids. The CDR3 here is CATRPFPSEAGGPGDTQYF.

This chain uses TRBV20-1 with TRBJ2-5; TCRdb reports TRBD1, a call that lacks DNA to check it against. The CDR3 covers 14 residues. Germline V gives CDR1 DFQATT, CDR2 SNEGSKA (reference sequence). This CDR3 is CSASDRGAVETQYF.

The V and J genes are TRBV15 and TRBJ1-2. Germline assignment: CDR1 LNHNV and CDR2 YYDKDF (reference sequence). This CDR3 is 15 amino acids long. The CDR3 sequence: CATRTTSGALYGYTF.

V gene TRBV9 combines with J gene TRBJ2-3. The CDR3 has 12 residues. CDR1 is SGDLS and CDR2 is YYNGEE in the germline V gene. CDR3 region: CASSGLGDTQYF.

The rearrangement joins TRBV29-1 to TRBJ2-1; TCRdb reports TRBD1, a call that lacks DNA to check it against. From germline, CDR1 is SQVTM and CDR2 ANQGSEA. The CDR3 length is 15 residues. CDR3 sequence reads: CSVEDTGTDYNEQFF.

V is TRBV15 and J is TRBJ2-3. The CDR3 is made up of 14 amino acids. The germline V gene encodes CDR1 LNHNV and CDR2 YYDKDF (reference sequence). CDR3 sequence reads: CATSREKLTDTQYF.

The chain uses TRBV6-5 and TRBJ2-5; TCRdb selects TRBD2, and the lack of DNA leaves this call unchecked. The CDR3 is made up of 16 amino acids. Looked up from germline, CDR1 is MNHEY and CDR2 is SVGAGI. CDR3 residues: CASSYGLAGAQETQYF.

The genes are TRBV10-3 and TRBJ2-5; TCRdb picks TRBD2, but there is no DNA to check that call. This CDR3 has 16 amino acids. The germline gives CDR1 ENHRY, CDR2 SYGVKD. The CDR3 reads CAISELAGGGEETQYF.

The rearrangement joins TRBV4-2 to TRBJ1-2; the TCRdb D gene call, TRBD1, has no DNA to confirm it. CDR1 is LGHNA and CDR2 is YNFKEQ in the germline V gene. CDR3 size: 14 residues. The CDR3 is CASSPRTGHYGYTF.

The chain links TRBV27 to TRBJ2-1; no DNA is available, so the TRBD2 call from TCRdb remains unchecked. This CDR3 is built from 13 residues. Germline CDR1 MNHEY, CDR2 SMNVEV (reference sequence). The CDR3: CASSSGLAGEQFF.

This chain joins TRBV28 and TRBJ2-3. The CDR3 runs to 14 residues. Germline values: CDR1 MDHEN, CDR2 SYDVKM. CDR3 loop: CASSLSPGTDTQYF. Together with reference TRBV28 and TRBJ2-3, the CDR3 gives the full variable domain: DVKVTQSSRYLVKRTGEKVFLECVQDMDHENMFWYRQDPGLGLRLIYFSYDVKMKEKGDIPEGYSVSREKKERFSLILESASTNQTSMYLCASSLSPGTDTQYFGPGTRLTVL.

The chain recombines TRBV6-2 or TRBV6-3 with TRBJ2-2; the TCRdb call, TRBD1, lacks DNA for checking. CDR3 length: 16 residues. CDR1 is MNHEY and CDR2 is SVGEGT in the germline V gene. The CDR3 protein is CASSFPHVATTGELFF.

The V gene is TRBV24-1, the J gene TRBJ2-1; absent DNA, TCRdb's TRBD1 call cannot be checked. CDR3 length: 13 residues. Germline V gene sequence: CDR1 KGHDR, CDR2 SFDVKD. The CDR3 here is CATSDGGYNEQFF.

The V call is TRBV20-1, the J call TRBJ1-4; as DNA is missing, the TRBD1 call by TCRdb cannot be tested. The CDR3 loop spans 15 amino acids. Germline V gene sequence: CDR1 DFQATT, CDR2 SNEGSKA (reference sequence). The CDR3 sequence is CSARDGDSTNEKLFF.

The chain joins TRBV28 to TRBJ2-7; TCRdb picks TRBD1, but there is no DNA to check that call. The germline gives CDR1 MDHEN, CDR2 SYDVKM. The length of the CDR3 is 17 residues. The CDR3 is CASSSLLMDSQGFEQYF.

The V call is TRBV29-1, the J call TRBJ1-1. This CDR3 is built from 12 residues. Germline CDR1 is SQVTM and CDR2 is ANQGSEA. CDR3: CSVDWGGTEAFF.

The chain joins TRBV7-9 to TRBJ2-1. There are 18 residues in the CDR3. Germline CDR1 reads SEHNR; CDR2 reads FQNEAQ (reference sequence). The CDR3 here is CASSLAKSGVGPYNEQFF. Full variable domain (outside the CDR3, taken from reference TRBV7-9 and TRBJ2-1): DTGVSQNPRHKITKRGQNVTFRCDPISEHNRLYWYRQTLGQGPEFLTYFQNEAQLEKSRLLSDRFSAERPKGSFSTLEIQRTEQGDSAMYLCASSLAKSGVGPYNEQFFGPGTRLTVL.

The rearrangement uses TRBV29-1 and TRBJ2-7; TCRdb lists TRBD1, though no DNA is available to test this call. Looked up from germline, CDR1 is SQVTM and CDR2 is ANQGSEA. This CDR3 spans 13 amino acids. CDR3 amino acids: CSVQGGQTYEQYF.

The V gene is TRBV7-9, the J gene TRBJ1-1; the TRBD1 assignment by TCRdb is unverifiable without DNA. The germline CDR1 and CDR2 sequences are SEHNR and FQNEAQ (reference sequence). CDR3 length equals 13 residues. CDR3 loop: CASSLARTGEAFF.

The V gene is TRBV13, the J gene TRBJ2-5; TCRdb lists TRBD1, though no DNA is available to test this call. The CDR3 runs to 14 residues. Germline V gene lookup returns CDR1 PRHDT and CDR2 FYEKMQ (reference sequence). CDR3 region: CASSLGLARETQYF.

The J gene is TRBJ2-1, the V gene TRBV20-1; lacking DNA, the TRBD1 call made by TCRdb goes unchecked. The CDR3 spans 13 residues. Germline lookup yields CDR1 DFQATT and CDR2 SNEGSKA (reference sequence). CDR3 region: CSGGTGDHNEQFF.

The rearrangement uses TRBV12-3 or TRBV12-4 and TRBJ2-2; as DNA is missing, the TRBD1 call by TCRdb cannot be tested. CDR3 size: 18 residues. The CDR3 sequence: CASSLNRDRGKDTGELFF.

The CDR3 reads CASSNDATEAFF. This chain links TRBV28 with TRBJ1-1. The CDR3 runs to 12 residues. Germline-derived CDR1 and CDR2 are MDHEN and SYDVKM.

The rearrangement links TRBV11-2 to TRBJ2-1; TCRdb's D call, TRBD2, is unchecked because there is no DNA. Germline CDR1 is SGHAT and CDR2 is FQNNGV. This CDR3 contains 22 residues. CDR3 protein: CASSLDLWGTSGSPPTYNEQFF.

The J gene is TRBJ2-5, the V gene TRBV23-1; no DNA is available, so the TRBD1 call from TCRdb remains unchecked. TRBV23-1 carries the ORF label, with uncertain function. The CDR3 totals 14 residues. The CDR3 is CASSRRGLQETQYF.

This rearrangement joins TRBV12-3 or TRBV12-4 to TRBJ2-1; TCRdb's D gene call, TRBD2, goes unchecked for lack of DNA. The CDR3 consists of 14 residues. CDR3 sequence: CASRGGMSYNEQFF.